This TCR beta chain stems from a study of beta chain features in type 1 diabetes. Study summary: About 110,000,000 sorted cells were examined across all samples.

Heparinised blood was drawn once per donor, averaging about 0.11 L. Expressed TCRB transcripts were sequenced because the entire RNA isolate underwent reverse transcription. TCRdb's copy holds only in-frame clones and misses some; the assay was immunoSEQ multiplex PCR. The sample shows hundreds of thousands of clones, around 12% of them seen only once. The germline V gene encodes CDR1 SSHAT and CDR2 FNYEAQ (reference sequence). This CDR3 contains 15 residues. J lost 2 bases, V lost 1 base, and 3 bases had no gene match. This rearrangement joins TRBV7-7 to TRBJ2-5; 8 nucleotides agree with TRBD2. The origin of this receptor is a man younger than 35 in good health. Sequences were obtained from naive CD4+ T cells from blood. The CDR3 protein is CASSLEASGQETQYF. In DNA, the CDR3 is TGTGCCAGCAGCTTAGAAGCTAGCGGGCAAGAGACCCAGTACTTC.